A single sample is the source of the 23 T cell receptor beta chains below, sequenced in a study of CD8 T cells in Susac syndrome. About 0.45 to 1 ug RNA was reverse transcribed with random hexamers. TCRdb re-called the immunoSEQ multiplex PCR reads through MiXCR, storing one row per CDR3 protein. The data show 95,000 to 150,000 distinct CDR3 sequences, with over 95% seen just once and 0.11% to 0.15% held by the top ten. Input material: CD4+ T cells from PBMCs. The receptors here all came from a human donor with Susac syndrome.

This chain connects TRBV3-1 to TRBJ2-7; a weak D match, TRBD2 (5 bases). V dropped 5 bases and J dropped 4 bases, with 18 bases sitting between them. The CDR3 sequence is 15 residues long. CDR1 is LGHDT and CDR2 is YNNKEL in the germline V gene (reference sequence). The CDR3 loop reads CASSSTWEPEYEQYF. For the CDR3, the DNA is TGTGCCAGCAGCTCCACATGGGAGCCAGAATACGAGCAGTACTTC.

This rearrangement joins TRBV27 to TRBJ2-2; D unclear. This CDR3 contains 12 residues. V gave up 3 bases and J gave up 8 bases, with 7 bases separating them. Germline lookup yields CDR1 MNHEY and CDR2 SMNVEV (reference sequence). DNA of the CDR3: TGTGCCAGCAGTTTTAGTGAAGGGGAGCTGTTTTTT. This codes for CASSFSEGELFF.

The chain uses TRBV5-1 and TRBJ1-2, with 7 bases aligning to TRBD1. The CDR3 runs 14 residues. In germline, CDR1 is SGHRS, CDR2 YFSETQ. J was trimmed by 4 bases and V by 5 bases; bases with no gene match: 8. The CDR3 is CASRFPGTVYGYTF. CDR3 bases: TGCGCCAGCAGATTTCCCGGGACAGTCTATGGCTACACCTTC.

The chain joins TRBV29-1 to TRBJ1-1; the D is unclear. V lost 4 bases to trimming and J lost 0 bases, with 9 bases between them. This CDR3 is 13 amino acids long. The germline V gene has CDR1 SQVTM and CDR2 ANQGSEA. The CDR3 loop is CSVGLRLNTEAFF. DNA of the CDR3: TGCAGCGTTGGACTGCGTTTGAACACTGAAGCTTTCTTT. The full variable domain, completed using reference TRBV29-1 and TRBJ1-1, is SAVISQKPSRDICQRGTSLTIQCQVDSQVTMMFWYRQQPGQSLTLIATANQGSEATYESGFVIDKFPISRPNLTFSTLTVSNMSPEDSSIYLCSVGLRLNTEAFFGQGTRLTVV.

The V gene is TRBV29-1, the J gene TRBJ2-1; 9 bases are a match to TRBD2. Germline CDR1 SQVTM, CDR2 ANQGSEA. Trimming took 6 bases from V and 9 from J; bases not matched to a gene: 6. CDR3 length: 12 residues. The CDR3 DNA sequence: TGCAGCGTCACAAATAGCGGGAGTGAGCAGTTCTTC. Amino acid sequence: CSVTNSGSEQFF.

This sequence joins TRBV2 and TRBJ2-1, with no clear D. Per the germline V gene, CDR1 is SNHLY and CDR2 is FYNNEI. Trimming pared 6 bases from V and 2 bases from J, leaving 14 bases between. This CDR3 has 15 residues. This CDR3 is CASRADATTYNEQFF. DNA for the CDR3: TGTGCCAGCAGAGCCGACGCTACCACCTACAATGAGCAGTTCTTC.

The DNA of the CDR3 is TGTGCCAGCAGCCTACGGAGCGGGAGGAACCAAGAGACCCAGTACTTC. Translating it yields CASSLRSGRNQETQYF. The chain is built from TRBV11-1 and TRBJ2-5, with 9 bases matching TRBD2. The V segment lost 5 bases and the J segment 0 bases; nucleotides outside the gene matches: 7. This CDR3 contains 16 residues. The germline V gene has CDR1 SGHAT and CDR2 FQDESV (reference sequence).

V gene TRBV11-3 combines with J gene TRBJ1-1; D is ambiguous. Looked up from germline, CDR1 is SGHNT and CDR2 is YENEEA. With 2 bases removed from V and 1 base from J, the gap between germline ends came to 8 bases. There are 14 residues in the CDR3. DNA of the CDR3: TGTGCCAGCAGCTTAACCTCGAGGAACACTGAAGCTTTCTTT. It translates to CASSLTSRNTEAFF.

The chain recombines TRBV5-4 with TRBJ1-1; no definite D call. CDR3 length: 13 amino acids. Trimming took off 4 bases at V and 5 bases at J, with 12 bases between the two ends. Germline loops: CDR1 SGHNT, CDR2 YYREEE (reference sequence). CDR3 amino acids: CASSVTRETEAFF. CDR3 DNA sequence: TGTGCCAGCAGCGTCACCCGGGAGACTGAAGCTTTCTTT.

V is TRBV7-6 and J is TRBJ2-6, with D unclear. The CDR3 spans 15 residues. Germline V gene data show CDR1 as SGHVS and CDR2 as FNYEAQ. Trimming pared 6 bases from V and 1 base from J, leaving 10 bases between. CDR3 sequence reads: CASSLRASGANVLTF. For the CDR3, the DNA is TGTGCCAGCAGTCTAAGGGCTTCTGGGGCCAACGTCCTGACTTTC.

The chain recombines TRBV5-1 with TRBJ1-2; D gene unclear. The V gene lost 0 bases and the J gene lost 5 bases, with 11 bases spanning the gap. The CDR3 is 14 residues long. The germline V gene encodes CDR1 SGHRS and CDR2 YFSETQ. In DNA, the CDR3 is TGCGCCAGCAGCTTGGAATGGGGAACTTATGGCTACACCTTC. This translates into CASSLEWGTYGYTF.

The genes are TRBV7-9 and TRBJ2-3; D is unresolved. Looked up from germline, CDR1 is SEHNR and CDR2 is FQNEAQ (reference sequence). This CDR3 has 14 amino acids. The V and J ends lost 4 bases and 6 bases respectively, with 14 bases between them. CDR3 nucleotide sequence: TGTGCCAGCAGCTCCAGGACGGGTGGGGATACGCAGTATTTT. Amino acids: CASSSRTGGDTQYF.

The chain uses TRBV6-5 and TRBJ2-7; 7 positions match TRBD2. Trimming cost V 7 bases and J 2 bases; bases outside gene matches: 8. CDR3 length: 14 amino acids. CDR1 is MNHEY, CDR2 SVGAGI, per germline. CDR3 region: CASKRASGTYEQYF. The CDR3 nucleotides are TGTGCCAGCAAAAGGGCTAGCGGAACCTACGAGCAGTACTTC.

The DNA for the CDR3 is TGTGCCAGCAGCTTTAGGACGATGAACACTGAAGCTTTCTTT. Protein sequence: CASSFRTMNTEAFF. J is TRBJ1-1 and V is TRBV7-6; D gene uncertain. The length of the CDR3 is 14 residues. V was trimmed by 3 bases and J by 0 bases, leaving 8 bases between them. The germline CDR1 and CDR2 sequences are SGHVS and FNYEAQ.

The chain employs TRBV20-1 and TRBJ2-6; the D is unclear. V was clipped by 3 bases and J by 0 bases, with 6 bases between them. This CDR3 is built from 14 residues. Germline V lookup: CDR1 DFQATT, CDR2 SNEGSKA (reference sequence). The CDR3 DNA is TGCAGTGCTAGGAGACTCTCTGGGGCCAACGTCCTGACTTTC. The encoded protein is CSARRLSGANVLTF.

The chain recombines TRBV29-1 with TRBJ2-1; no definite D call. Trimming took off 2 bases at V and 6 bases at J, with 8 bases between the two ends. The CDR3 contains 12 residues. Germline V lookup: CDR1 SQVTM, CDR2 ANQGSEA. The chain's CDR3 is CSVEPGFNEQFF. DNA of the CDR3: TGCAGCGTTGAACCCGGATTCAATGAGCAGTTCTTC.

The chain is built from TRBV10-3 and TRBJ2-5; the match to TRBD2 covers 10 bases. Germline V lookup: CDR1 ENHRY, CDR2 SYGVKD. V was pared by 7 bases and J by 5 bases, with 16 bases of the junction left unmatched. This CDR3 is 17 amino acids long. The chain's CDR3 is CAINPKAGGPWGETQYF. The CDR3 bases are TGTGCCATCAATCCTAAAGCGGGAGGGCCTTGGGGGGAGACCCAGTACTTC.

The V gene is TRBV7-3, the J gene TRBJ2-1; 7 positions match TRBD2. The V gene's germline CDR1 is SGHTA and CDR2 FQGTGA. Losses at the gene ends were 0 bases for V and 3 bases for J; bases not matched to a gene: 8. The CDR3 covers 17 residues. In DNA form, the CDR3 reads TGTGCCAGCAGCTTAACCCCACTAGCGAGAGACTACAATGAGCAGTTCTTC. Residues: CASSLTPLARDYNEQFF. The full variable domain, completed using reference TRBV7-3 and TRBJ2-1, is GAGVSQTPSNKVTEKGKYVELRCDPISGHTALYWYRQSLGQGPEFLIYFQGTGAADDSGLPNDRFFAVRPEGSVSTLKIQRTERGDSAVYLCASSLTPLARDYNEQFFGPGTRLTVL.

The table lists this clonotype with a count of one. The chain carries TRBV30 and TRBJ1-4, with D unclear. The CDR3 contains 15 residues. Germline V CDR1 and CDR2: GTSNPN, SVGIG (reference sequence). Trimming took 3 bases from V and 5 from J, leaving 16 bases between them. CDR3 sequence: CAWSRARQANEKLFF. CDR3 nucleotide sequence: TGTGCCTGGAGCCGCGCCCGGCAAGCCAATGAAAAACTGTTTTTT. Complete variable domain (other parts from reference TRBV30 and TRBJ1-4): SQTIHQWPATLVQPVGSPLSLECTVEGTSNPNLYWYRQAAGRGLQLLFYSVGIGQISSEVPQNLSASRPQDRQFILSSKKLLLSDSGFYLCAWSRARQANEKLFFGSGTQLSVL.

The rearrangement joins TRBV20-1 to TRBJ2-3; 11 positions match TRBD2. V dropped 6 bases and J dropped 7; count of bases not matched to a gene: 6. This CDR3 is 13 amino acids long. CDR1 is DFQATT, CDR2 SNEGSKA, per germline (reference sequence). In nucleotides, the CDR3 is TGCAGTGCAGACACTAGCGGGAGATATACGCAGTATTTT. Its protein product is CSADTSGRYTQYF.

This sequence joins TRBV20-1 and TRBJ2-3; D not resolved. From germline, CDR1 is DFQATT and CDR2 SNEGSKA (reference sequence). Trimming took off 6 bases at V and 3 bases at J, with 4 bases between the two ends. The CDR3 is 10 residues long. CDR3 amino acids: CSAGTDTQYF. The CDR3 DNA reads as TGCAGTGCCGGAACAGATACGCAGTATTTT.

This rearrangement joins TRBV20-1 to TRBJ2-1; 7 bases map to TRBD2. J lost 3 bases, V lost 1 base, and 12 bases had no gene match. The CDR3 sequence is 17 residues long. Germline loops: CDR1 DFQATT, CDR2 SNEGSKA (reference sequence). CDR3 sequence (DNA): TGCAGTGCTAGAGCTAGTTTTGGGGGGAGGGGCTACAATGAGCAGTTCTTC. Translating it yields CSARASFGGRGYNEQFF.

In this sample, this clonotype turned up once. V is TRBV28 and J is TRBJ2-7, with 9 bases fitting TRBD1. CDR3 length equals 14 residues. The trim removed 3 bases at V and 4 bases at J, leaving 4 bases unmatched. The germline V gene has CDR1 MDHEN and CDR2 SYDVKM. DNA for the CDR3: TGTGCCAGCAGTTTGCTACAGGGGGCTTACGAGCAGTACTTC. It is translated as CASSLLQGAYEQYF.